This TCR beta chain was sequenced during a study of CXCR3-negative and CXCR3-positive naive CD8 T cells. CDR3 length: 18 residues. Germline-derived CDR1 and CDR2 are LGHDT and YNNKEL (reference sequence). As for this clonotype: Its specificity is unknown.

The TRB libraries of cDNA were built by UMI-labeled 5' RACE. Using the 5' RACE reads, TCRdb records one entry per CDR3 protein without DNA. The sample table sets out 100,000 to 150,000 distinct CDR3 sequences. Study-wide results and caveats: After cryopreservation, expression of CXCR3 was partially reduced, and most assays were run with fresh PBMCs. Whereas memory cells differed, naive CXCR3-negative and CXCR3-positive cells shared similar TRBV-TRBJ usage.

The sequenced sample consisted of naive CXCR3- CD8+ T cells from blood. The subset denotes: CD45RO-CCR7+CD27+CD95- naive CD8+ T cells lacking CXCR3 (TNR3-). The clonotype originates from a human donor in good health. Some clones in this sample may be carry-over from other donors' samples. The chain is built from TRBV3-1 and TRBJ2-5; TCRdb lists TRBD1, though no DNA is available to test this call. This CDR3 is CASSQEGGWRGTKETQYF.